This T cell receptor (beta chain) was profiled in a study of T-cell reconstitution after alpha-beta-depleted transplantation in children. Unique molecular identifiers were incorporated during preparation of the TCRbeta library. In TCRdb, the PCR reads were re-called with MiXCR into one record per CDR3 protein. This table has almost 500,000 distinct CDR3 sequences, about an eighth appearing once. A few counts support this clonotype. Trimming shortened V by 2 bases and J by 6 bases, and 5 bases separated the two germline ends. This CDR3 region has 13 residues. CDR1 SGHTA and CDR2 FQGNSA come from the germline V gene.

Sequenced material: PBMCs from the stem cell graft donor, taken from the stem cell graft. This TCR was recovered from a human donor who donated a stem cell graft to a child with combined immunodeficiency. The chain is built from TRBV7-2 and TRBJ1-6; D gene ambiguous. CDR3 protein: CASSLSSNSPLHF. The CDR3 coding sequence is TGTGCCAGCAGCTTAAGCAGTAATTCACCCCTCCACTTT.